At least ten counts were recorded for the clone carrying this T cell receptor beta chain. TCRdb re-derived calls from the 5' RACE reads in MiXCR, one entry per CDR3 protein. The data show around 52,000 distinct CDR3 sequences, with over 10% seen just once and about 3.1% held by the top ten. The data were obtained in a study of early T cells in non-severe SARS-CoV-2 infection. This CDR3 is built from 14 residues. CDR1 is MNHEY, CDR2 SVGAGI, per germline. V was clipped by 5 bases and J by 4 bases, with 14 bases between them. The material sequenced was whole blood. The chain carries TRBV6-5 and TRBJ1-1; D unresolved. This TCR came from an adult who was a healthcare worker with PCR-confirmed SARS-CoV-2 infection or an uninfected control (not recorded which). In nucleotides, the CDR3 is TGTGCCAGCAGTAAGGACCGCCGGGGCACTGAAGCTTTCTTT. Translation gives CASSKDRRGTEAFF.